These 27 T cell receptor beta chains originate from one sample sequenced in a study of T cells in Graves' hyperthyroidism and ophthalmopathy (dated by TCRdb to about 2019). The protocol used for the library was multiplex PCR. Sequencing was carried out with an Illumina HiSeq 2000. Amplification of TCR beta CDR3 regions was carried out from RNA transcripts. The first round of RT-PCR for the TCR CDR3 was performed with the HTBI primer set and the Qiagen OneStep RT-PCR kit. TCRdb's own reprocessing of the public reads used fastp at Q25 and MiXCR and kept productive beta chains. Duplicate CDR3 protein sequences are folded into a single record with the most common DNA and genes. The sample profile shows hundreds of thousands of distinct CDR3 sequences; roughly 13% of them were found once. The ten largest make up 20% to 25% of the sample. The sample consisted of blood. The source is a woman in her 30s with Graves' hyperthyroidism.

This clonotype was counted between two and nine times. The CDR3 DNA follows: TGCAGTGCTAGACCCCGGGGCCATCAATTAAATACCTACAATGAGCAGTTCTTC. Protein: CSARPRGHQLNTYNEQFF. This chain links TRBV20-1 with TRBJ2-1; TRBD1 or TRBD2 may be the D gene (5 bases each). The CDR3 extends over 18 amino acids. The germline CDR1 and CDR2 sequences are DFQATT and SNEGSKA (reference sequence). Trimming left V 2 bases short and J 2 bases short, with 22 bases between.

This clonotype was seen at least ten times. The chain combines TRBV15 with TRBJ1-3; D is uncertain. With 5 bases removed from V and 2 bases from J, the gap between germline ends came to 4 bases. Germline loops: CDR1 LNHNV, CDR2 YYDKDF (reference sequence). The CDR3 is made up of 12 amino acids. CDR3 amino acids: CATSGTGNTIYF. Here the CDR3 DNA reads TGTGCCACCAGCGGCACTGGAAACACCATATATTTT.

This clonotype was seen many times. V usage is TRBV11-2 and J usage is TRBJ1-3; no clear D gene. The length of the CDR3 is 16 residues. Looked up from germline, CDR1 is SGHAT and CDR2 is FQNNGV. Deletions cut 5 bases from V and 3 bases from J, with 17 bases between. CDR3 DNA sequence: TGTGCCAGCAGCCCGCCCCGTCTCCTGTATGGAAACACCATATATTTT. It is translated as CASSPPRLLYGNTIYF. Full variable domain (remainder filled in from reference TRBV11-2 and TRBJ1-3): EAGVAQSPRYKIIEKRQSVAFWCNPISGHATLYWYQQILGQGPKLLIQFQNNGVVDDSQLPKDRFSAERLKGVDSTLKIQPAKLEDSAVYLCASSPPRLLYGNTIYFGEGSWLTVV.

This clonotype was detected ten times or more. The V gene is TRBV28, the J gene TRBJ2-1; unclear D gene. V shed 6 bases and J shed 2 bases, with 17 bases lying between them. Germline V gene data show CDR1 as MDHEN and CDR2 as SYDVKM. The CDR3 spans 16 residues. The CDR3 is CASRGGFSATYNEQFF. The CDR3 DNA reads TGTGCCAGCAGGGGTGGTTTCAGCGCTACCTACAATGAGCAGTTCTTC.

This clonotype was counted only a few times. The V and J genes are TRBV12-3 or TRBV12-4 and TRBJ2-1; 9 nucleotides line up with TRBD1. After removal of 6 bases from V and 12 bases from J, the junction contained 3 bases not matched to a gene. CDR3 length: 11 residues. The CDR3 DNA sequence: TGTGCCAGCAGCGAGACAGGGGGGCAGTTCTTC. It specifies CASSETGGQFF.

The rearrangement links TRBV24-1 to TRBJ1-3, with D unresolved. The CDR3 covers 16 residues. Germline V gene data show CDR1 as KGHDR and CDR2 as SFDVKD. V lost 2 bases, J lost 4 bases, and 14 bases lay in between. In nucleotides, the CDR3 is TGTGCCACCAGTGATTCCTTGGGTAGGGAAGGAAACACCATATATTTT. Translating it yields CATSDSLGREGNTIYF.

This chain links TRBV7-9 with TRBJ2-7; a weak D match, TRBD2 (6 bases). Per the germline V gene, CDR1 is SEHNR and CDR2 is FQNEAQ (reference sequence). The germline V and J ends were trimmed by 2 bases and 5 bases, with 16 bases remaining between them. The CDR3 runs to 15 residues. In DNA, the CDR3 is TGTGCCAGCAGCTTAACGGGACTCTCAAGTCACGAGCAGTACTTC. Its protein product is CASSLTGLSSHEQYF.

This clonotype was picked up many times. The chain joins TRBV6-5 to TRBJ2-5; D is perhaps TRBD2 (6 bases). V lost 0 bases and J 4 bases, leaving 12 bases between the germline ends. Germline assignment: CDR1 MNHEY and CDR2 SVGAGI. The CDR3 consists of 15 residues. CDR3 sequence (DNA): TGTGCCAGCAGTTACTCCGGGACTGGTCGAGAGACCCAGTACTTC. It specifies CASSYSGTGRETQYF.

The chain carries TRBV29-1 and TRBJ2-3; D is tentatively TRBD1 or TRBD2 (5 bases each). Germline values: CDR1 SQVTM, CDR2 ANQGSEA. V was trimmed by 3 bases and J by 3 bases, leaving 16 bases between them. The CDR3 is 15 amino acids. CDR3 in amino acids: CSVEIRDRGTDTQYF. The CDR3 bases are TGCAGCGTTGAGATAAGGGACCGAGGAACAGATACGCAGTATTTT.

The genes are TRBV7-2 and TRBJ1-2; a possible D gene is TRBD1 (6 bases). CDR1 is SGHTA, CDR2 FQGNSA, per germline. The CDR3 covers 20 residues. V lost 2 bases, J lost 4 bases, and 29 bases lay in between. The CDR3 loop is CASSLSVGGDFPPQRYGYTF. The CDR3 DNA sequence: TGTGCCAGCAGCTTATCGGTAGGGGGGGACTTTCCGCCGCAACGCTATGGCTACACCTTC.

Ten or more counts support this clonotype. The CDR3 reads CASRPSGQETQYF. The DNA for the CDR3 is TGTGCCAGCAGGCCAAGCGGCCAAGAGACCCAGTACTTC. J is TRBJ2-5 and V is TRBV12-3 or TRBV12-4, with D tentatively TRBD2 (5 bases). This CDR3 has 13 residues. V was cut by 6 bases and J by 1 base, with 9 bases left in between.

This clonotype appeared many times. The chain joins TRBV28 to TRBJ2-5; weak D call: TRBD2 (5 bases). The germline V gene has CDR1 MDHEN and CDR2 SYDVKM. There are 17 residues in the CDR3. V lost 5 bases and J 4 bases, leaving 23 bases between the germline ends. The CDR3: CASSQPSRTPLGETQYF. CDR3 sequence (DNA): TGTGCCAGCAGTCAGCCCTCCCGGACTCCCCTTGGAGAGACCCAGTACTTC.

This clonotype was picked up many times. J is TRBJ2-5 and V is TRBV6-1, with TRBD2 matching over 12 bases. The V gene end was trimmed by 6 bases and the J gene end by 4 bases; junction bases not matched to a gene: 6. Germline V gives CDR1 MNHNS, CDR2 SASEGT. The CDR3 length is 15 residues. The CDR3 DNA is TGTGCCAGCAGGGCTAGCGGGAGGGCCGGAGAGACCCAGTACTTC. Translating gives CASRASGRAGETQYF.

The chain recombines TRBV27 with TRBJ1-3; D may be TRBD1 (5 bases). Looked up from germline, CDR1 is MNHEY and CDR2 is SMNVEV (reference sequence). This CDR3 has 16 residues. V lost 6 bases and J lost 2, with 17 bases in between. CDR3 bases: TGTGCCAGCAGGAAATTTGACAGACCACCTGGAAACACCATATATTTT. Its translation: CASRKFDRPPGNTIYF.

Regarding this clonotype: The limits of the CDR3 on the DNA are not certain, so only TCRdb's listed CDR3 is given. The chain uses TRBV6-2 or TRBV6-3 and TRBJ2-7; the table's D gene call, TRBD1, was not cross checked with the DNA. Germline values: CDR1 MNHEY, CDR2 SVGEGT. A total of 14 residues make up the CDR3, ends included. The CDR3 reads CASSLRAGAYEQYF.

Notes on this clonotype: The junction departs from the called germline gene at one end, perhaps through a read error. This sequence joins TRBV7-7 and TRBJ2-5; D is ambiguous. The CDR3 consists of 14 residues. Germline V gives CDR1 SSHAT, CDR2 FNYEAQ (reference sequence). The CDR3 here is CASSQTGPGETQYF. As DNA, the CDR3 is TGTGCTAGCAGCCAGACGGGCCCCGGAGAGACCCAGTACTTC.

This clonotype was seen at least ten times. V gene TRBV2 combines with J gene TRBJ1-1, with 9 bases that match TRBD1. CDR1 SNHLY and CDR2 FYNNEI come from the germline V gene. CDR3 size: 15 residues. After removal of 6 bases from V and 3 bases from J, the junction contained 8 bases not matched to a gene. CDR3 sequence reads: CASSLDRGWDTEAFF. The CDR3 coding sequence is TGTGCCAGCAGCCTGGACAGGGGTTGGGACACTGAAGCTTTCTTT. Full variable domain (remainder filled in from reference TRBV2 and TRBJ1-1): EPEVTQTPSHQVTQMGQEVILRCVPISNHLYFYWYRQILGQKVEFLVSFYNNEISEKSEIFDDQFSVERPDGSNFTLKIRSTKLEDSAMYFCASSLDRGWDTEAFFGQGTRLTVV.

In its sample, this clonotype was seen many times. The rearrangement joins TRBV20-1 to TRBJ2-2, with D maybe TRBD2 (5 bases). CDR1 is DFQATT and CDR2 is SNEGSKA in the germline V gene (reference sequence). V was trimmed by 1 base and J by 4 bases, leaving 10 bases between them. The CDR3 has 14 residues. The CDR3: CSARARGTTGELFF. CDR3 bases: TGCAGTGCTAGAGCCCGGGGTACCACCGGGGAGCTGTTTTTT.

This clonotype was counted a single time. A read error may be the cause here, since a much bigger clone is one base away. Because the CDR3 is missing its conserved closing phenylalanine or tryptophan, this is likely a read error. The rearrangement uses TRBV7-8 and TRBJ1-2; TRBD1 is a possible D gene (5 bases). CDR3 length: 13 residues. Trimming took 5 bases from V and 4 from J, leaving 11 bases between them. Per germline, CDR1 SGHVS and CDR2 FQNEAQ. CDR3 region: CASSPGRPYGYTL. In nucleotides, the CDR3 is TGTGCCAGCAGCCCGGGACGGCCCTATGGCTACACCCTC.

The CDR3 nucleotides read TGTGCCAGCAGCCCACTCGTAGGGTACGGTACTGAAGCTTTCTTT. It encodes CASSPLVGYGTEAFF. This rearrangement joins TRBV3-1 to TRBJ1-1; D ambiguous. This CDR3 has 15 amino acids. V lost 4 bases, J lost 5 bases, and 17 bases lay in between. Germline lookup yields CDR1 LGHDT and CDR2 YNNKEL (reference sequence).

This clonotype was observed at least ten times. This chain uses TRBV3-2 with TRBJ2-5; TRBD1 reflects the table's D call only, with no check against the DNA. TRBV3-2 is a documented pseudogene. The length of the CDR3 is 15 residues. CDR3 residues: CASSLQGARVETQYF. As DNA, the CDR3 is TGTGCCAGCAGCCTACAGGGGGCTCGGGTAGAGACCCAGTACTTC.

This clonotype was recorded a few times. The chain has TRBV19 and TRBJ2-1; D gene ambiguous. Germline V CDR1 and CDR2: LNHDA, SQIVND (reference sequence). This CDR3 is 14 amino acids long. Deletions cut 3 bases from V and 2 bases from J, with 8 bases between. The CDR3 here is CASSIVGTYNEQFF. The CDR3 coding sequence is TGTGCCAGTAGTATTGTCGGTACCTACAATGAGCAGTTCTTC.

This clonotype came up many times. V is TRBV27 and J is TRBJ2-1; 11 bases are a match to TRBD2. CDR3 length: 15 amino acids. Germline assignment: CDR1 MNHEY and CDR2 SMNVEV (reference sequence). The V gene end was trimmed by 5 bases and the J gene end by 3 bases; junction bases not matched to a gene: 3. Written as DNA, the CDR3 is TGTGCCAGCAGTCAACTAGCGGGAGTCTACAATGAGCAGTTCTTC. Protein: CASSQLAGVYNEQFF.

The chain joins TRBV5-6 to TRBJ1-2; 10 positions match TRBD1. The V and J ends lost 5 bases and 4 bases, in that order; junction bases with no gene match: 2. CDR1 is SGHDT and CDR2 is YYEEEE in the germline V gene. The CDR3 runs to 13 residues. The CDR3 nucleotides are TGTGCCAGCAGTGGACAGGGGGGCTATGGCTACACCTTC. It codes for CASSGQGGYGYTF.

This clonotype was detected ten times or more. The chain joins TRBV12-3 or TRBV12-4 to TRBJ2-1, with TRBD2 matching 10 bases. V was pared by 5 bases and J by 6 bases, with 7 bases of the junction left unmatched. This CDR3 spans 15 amino acids. In DNA, the CDR3 is TGTGCCAGCAGTCCTTTAGCGGGAGGAGTCAATGAGCAGTTCTTC. Amino acid sequence: CASSPLAGGVNEQFF.

The V and J genes are TRBV5-1 and TRBJ1-6, with D perhaps TRBD1 (6 bases). The CDR3 totals 18 residues. Trimming took off 0 bases at V and 2 bases at J, with 15 bases between the two ends. Germline CDR1 reads SGHRS; CDR2 reads YFSETQ. The CDR3 loop is CASSLDYAAGAYNSPLHF. In DNA, the CDR3 is TGCGCCAGCAGCTTGGATTACGCGGCAGGGGCCTATAATTCACCCCTCCACTTT.

The chain links TRBV5-1 to TRBJ2-3, with TRBD2 as a possible D gene (6 bases). V lost 0 bases and J lost 5, with 10 bases in between. The CDR3 sequence is 14 residues long. Germline V lookup: CDR1 SGHRS, CDR2 YFSETQ. CDR3 nucleotides: TGCGCCAGCAGCTTGGATCCAGCGGGAGATACGCAGTATTTT. Residues: CASSLDPAGDTQYF.